Presented here are 14 T cell receptor beta chains from one specimen sequenced in a study of T cells in Graves' hyperthyroidism and ophthalmopathy. TCR beta CDR3 regions were amplified from RNA transcripts. Researchers ran a first-round RT-PCR on the TCR CDR3 using the HTBI primer set. In TCRdb, the multiplex PCR reads were re-called with MiXCR into one record per CDR3 protein. This table has hundreds of thousands of distinct CDR3 sequences, 15% to 20% appearing once. The sample consisted of blood. All receptors come from a woman between 25 and 40 years old with Graves' hyperthyroidism.

Only a few counts were recorded for this clonotype. The rearrangement links TRBV7-9 to TRBJ2-5, with TRBD2 as a possible D gene (5 bases). The CDR3 contains 14 residues. The germline V and J ends were trimmed by 1 base and 9 bases, with 15 bases remaining between them. Per germline, CDR1 SEHNR and CDR2 FQNEAQ (reference sequence). CDR3 nucleotides: TGTGCCAGCAGCTTAGGATTAGCGAGACGGGCCCAGTACTTC. This codes for CASSLGLARRAQYF.

This clonotype was counted at least ten times. CDR3 nucleotides: TGCAGTGCTCTCTACAGTAGCGGGGACTACGAGCAGTACTTC. Translation gives CSALYSSGDYEQYF. The chain carries TRBV20-1 and TRBJ2-7, with 8 bases that match TRBD2. V shed 5 bases, J shed 3 bases, and the junction held 9 bases outside the gene matches. CDR1 DFQATT and CDR2 SNEGSKA come from the germline V gene (reference sequence). The length of the CDR3 is 14 residues.

The sample holds a few counts of this clonotype. The chain carries TRBV12-3 or TRBV12-4 and TRBJ2-2, with 10 positions matching TRBD2. The J segment lost 5 bases and the V segment lost 3 bases, leaving 6 bases of the junction unmatched. CDR3 length: 16 residues. DNA of the CDR3: TGTGCCAGCAGTTTCCGGCTAGCGGGAGTTACCGGGGAGCTGTTTTTT. Translating gives CASSFRLAGVTGELFF.

This clonotype occurred a few times. The chain recombines TRBV5-6 with TRBJ2-1; D not resolved. The germline gives CDR1 SGHDT, CDR2 YYEEEE. V dropped 2 bases and J dropped 7 bases, with 10 bases sitting between them. This CDR3 is built from 13 residues. CDR3 bases: TGTGCCAGCAGCTTAGTTTTGGAAAATGAGCAGTTCTTC. As protein: CASSLVLENEQFF.

The table lists this clonotype with many counts. The CDR3 loop is CASSQPGQSYEQYF. As DNA, the CDR3 is TGTGCCAGCAGCCAACCGGGACAGTCCTACGAGCAGTACTTC. This chain uses TRBV7-2 with TRBJ2-7; 7 bases map to TRBD1. The CDR3 contains 14 residues. Germline-derived CDR1 and CDR2 are SGHTA and FQGNSA. The V segment lost 5 bases and the J segment 1 base; nucleotides outside the gene matches: 5.

The rearrangement joins TRBV29-1 to TRBJ2-5; TRBD2 matches at 7 bases. V dropped 6 bases and J dropped 3; count of bases not matched to a gene: 4. Germline V CDR1 and CDR2: SQVTM, ANQGSEA. The CDR3 consists of 12 residues. CDR3 region: CSVQRGEETQYF. The CDR3 coding sequence is TGCAGCGTCCAACGGGGGGAAGAGACCCAGTACTTC.

This clonotype was counted ten times or more. The chain couples TRBV10-3 to TRBJ2-1; no clear D. The CDR3 contains 12 residues. Germline-derived CDR1 and CDR2 are ENHRY and SYGVKD. V dropped 6 bases and J dropped 7 bases, with 10 bases sitting between them. Here the CDR3 DNA reads TGTGCCATCAGCGACTCGTCTAATGAGCAGTTCTTC. Its protein product is CAISDSSNEQFF.

The rearrangement links TRBV7-6 to TRBJ1-1, with a weak D call TRBD1 (5 bases). In germline, CDR1 is SGHVS, CDR2 FNYEAQ. This CDR3 has 15 amino acids. Between the trimmed V and J ends, which lost 1 base and 1 base, there was a span of 10 bases. The CDR3 is CASSLGQKGNTEAFF. CDR3 coding DNA: TGTGCCAGCAGCTTAGGACAGAAAGGGAACACTGAAGCTTTCTTT. Looking up the rest from reference TRBV7-6 and TRBJ1-1 gives the full variable domain: GAGVSQSPRYKVTKRGQDVALRCDPISGHVSLYWYRQALGQGPEFLTYFNYEAQQDKSGLPNDRFSAERPEGSISTLTIQRTEQRDSAMYRCASSLGQKGNTEAFFGQGTRLTVV.

In its sample, this clonotype was seen a few times. This sequence joins TRBV20-1 and TRBJ1-3; D may be TRBD1 (6 bases). Trimming took 3 bases from V and 0 from J, leaving 15 bases between them. This CDR3 contains 16 residues. Per germline, CDR1 DFQATT and CDR2 SNEGSKA (reference sequence). Written as DNA, the CDR3 is TGCAGTGCTAGCGTCAGGGGCCTGAGCTCTGGAAACACCATATATTTT. Its translation: CSASVRGLSSGNTIYF.

This clonotype has only a few counts. The DNA for the CDR3 is TGTGCCAGCAGAAGCGAAACCACAGATACGCAGTATTTT. This encodes CASRSETTDTQYF. The V call is TRBV9, the J call TRBJ2-3; D not resolved. Deletions cut 5 bases from V and 2 bases from J, with 9 bases between. From germline, CDR1 is SGDLS and CDR2 YYNGEE. The CDR3 sequence is 13 residues long.

There are a few counts of this clonotype. Here the CDR3 DNA reads TGTGCCAGCAGCCAAACGGGAGAGATCTACGTAGAGCAGTACTTC. Translating it yields CASSQTGEIYVEQYF. This chain joins TRBV3-1 and TRBJ2-7; tentatively, D is TRBD2 (6 bases). Germline V lookup: CDR1 LGHDT, CDR2 YNNKEL (reference sequence). This CDR3 has 15 residues. V dropped 2 bases and J dropped 7 bases, with 18 bases sitting between them.

The chain is built from TRBV28 and TRBJ1-4; D not resolved. The germline V and J ends were trimmed by 5 bases and 8 bases, with 9 bases remaining between them. In germline, CDR1 is MDHEN, CDR2 SYDVKM. The CDR3 loop spans 12 amino acids. Here the CDR3 reads CASSLQQEKLFF. The CDR3 DNA sequence: TGTGCCAGCAGTCTCCAGCAGGAAAAACTGTTTTTT.

The chain is built from TRBV5-8 and TRBJ2-3; D remains ambiguous. Germline CDR1 SGHTS, CDR2 YDEGEE. The CDR3 totals 13 residues. V lost 0 bases, J lost 4 bases, and 6 bases lay in between. CDR3 amino acids: CASSLVHSDTQYF. For the CDR3, the DNA is TGTGCCAGCAGCTTGGTTCACTCAGATACGCAGTATTTT.

This chain joins TRBV7-9 and TRBJ2-7; 9 nucleotides line up with TRBD2. Unmatched junction bases numbered 12, after V lost 5 bases and J lost 4 bases. The CDR3 consists of 16 residues. Looked up from germline, CDR1 is SEHNR and CDR2 is FQNEAQ (reference sequence). The CDR3 here is CASSHRGGGSIYEQYF. CDR3 in DNA: TGTGCCAGCAGCCACCGCGGGGGGGGATCAATATACGAGCAGTACTTC.